This T cell receptor (beta chain) was observed in a study of blood T cell repertoires in COVID-19. Losses at the gene ends were 3 bases for V and 6 bases for J; bases not matched to a gene: 10. This CDR3 spans 15 amino acids. CDR1 KGHSH and CDR2 LQKENI come from the germline V gene. The table came from immunoSEQ multiplex PCR; TCRdb's copy has only in-frame clones and leaves some out. The sample consists of under 65,000 clones, 75% to 85% of them appearing once. The clonotype originates from a man between 60 and 75 years old with COVID-19, enrolled during active disease. The gene calls are TRBV18 and TRBJ1-2; 7 positions match TRBD1. Sequenced: peripheral blood. CDR3 sequence (DNA): TGTGCCAGCTCACCGATAGACAGGGTGGGGAATGGCTACACCTTC. It encodes CASSPIDRVGNGYTF.